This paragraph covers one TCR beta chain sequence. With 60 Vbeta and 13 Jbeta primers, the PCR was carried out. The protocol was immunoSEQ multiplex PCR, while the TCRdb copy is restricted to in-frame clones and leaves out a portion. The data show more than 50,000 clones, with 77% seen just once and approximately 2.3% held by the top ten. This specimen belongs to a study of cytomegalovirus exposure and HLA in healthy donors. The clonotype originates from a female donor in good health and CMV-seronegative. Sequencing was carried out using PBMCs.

The CDR3 DNA is TGTGCCAGCACCCCGACAGGTTCCTACGAGCAGTACTTC. Protein sequence: CASTPTGSYEQYF. The rearrangement joins TRBV6-6 to TRBJ2-7; the D gene is possibly TRBD1 (6 bases). Germline V lookup: CDR1 MNHNY, CDR2 SVGAGI (reference sequence). The CDR3 length is 13 residues. The germline V and J ends were trimmed by 7 bases and 1 base, with 11 bases remaining between them.